The following is a T cell receptor beta chain sequence with its context. This sample was included in a study of T cells expressing NK-cell markers. A 5'RACE template switching approach incorporating UMIs was used to make TCR beta cDNA. TCRdb reprocessed the 5' RACE reads; each CDR3 protein has one entry and no DNA is given. Found here are a few hundred thousand distinct CDR3 sequences; the top ten clones hold approximately 1.4%. The CDR3 loop spans 16 amino acids. Germline lookup yields CDR1 SGDLS and CDR2 YYNGEE. This receptor was obtained from a woman aged 45-59 years in good health. The sample was blood T cells: a sorted CD56 or NKG2C T cell subset, CD4+ or CD8+ T cells, or bulk PBMC T cells (not recorded which). The gene calls are TRBV9 and TRBJ2-1; the TCRdb D gene call, TRBD2, has no DNA to confirm it. CDR3 in amino acids: CASCRRGLAGGHGQFF.